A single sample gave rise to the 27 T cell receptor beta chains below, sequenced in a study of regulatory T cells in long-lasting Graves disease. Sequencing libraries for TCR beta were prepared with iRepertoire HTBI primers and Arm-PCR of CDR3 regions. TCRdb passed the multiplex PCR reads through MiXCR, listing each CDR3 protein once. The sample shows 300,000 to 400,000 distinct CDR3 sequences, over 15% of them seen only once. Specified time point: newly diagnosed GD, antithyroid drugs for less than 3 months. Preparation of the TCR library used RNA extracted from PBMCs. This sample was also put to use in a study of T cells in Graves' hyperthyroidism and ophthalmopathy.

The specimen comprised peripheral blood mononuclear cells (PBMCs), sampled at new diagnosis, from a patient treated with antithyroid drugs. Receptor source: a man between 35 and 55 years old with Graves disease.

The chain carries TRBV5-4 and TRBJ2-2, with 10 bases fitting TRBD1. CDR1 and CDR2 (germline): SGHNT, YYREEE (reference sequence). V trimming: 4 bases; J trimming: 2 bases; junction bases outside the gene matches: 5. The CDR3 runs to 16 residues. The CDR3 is CASSDRTGGNTGELFF. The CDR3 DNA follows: TGTGCCAGCAGCGATAGGACAGGGGGAAACACCGGGGAGCTGTTTTTT.

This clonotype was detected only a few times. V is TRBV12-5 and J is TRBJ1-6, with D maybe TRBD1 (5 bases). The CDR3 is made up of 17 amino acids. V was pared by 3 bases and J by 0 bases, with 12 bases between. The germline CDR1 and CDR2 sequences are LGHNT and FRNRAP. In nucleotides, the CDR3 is TGTGCTAGTGGTTTTTGGGACGTTAGCTCCTATAATTCACCCCTCCACTTT. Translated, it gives CASGFWDVSSYNSPLHF.

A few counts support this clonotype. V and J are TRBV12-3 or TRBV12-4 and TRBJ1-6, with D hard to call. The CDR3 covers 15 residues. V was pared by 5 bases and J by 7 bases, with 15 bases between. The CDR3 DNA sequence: TGTGCCAGCAGTGGGAGGGTTCCGAGAAATTCACCCCTCCACTTT. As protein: CASSGRVPRNSPLHF.

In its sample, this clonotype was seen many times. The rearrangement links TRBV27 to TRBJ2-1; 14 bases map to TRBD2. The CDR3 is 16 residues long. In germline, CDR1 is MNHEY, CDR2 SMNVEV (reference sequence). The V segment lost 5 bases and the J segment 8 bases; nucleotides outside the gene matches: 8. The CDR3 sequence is CASSTRLAGGNYEQFF. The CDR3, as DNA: TGTGCCAGCAGTACACGACTAGCGGGGGGGAACTATGAGCAGTTCTTC.

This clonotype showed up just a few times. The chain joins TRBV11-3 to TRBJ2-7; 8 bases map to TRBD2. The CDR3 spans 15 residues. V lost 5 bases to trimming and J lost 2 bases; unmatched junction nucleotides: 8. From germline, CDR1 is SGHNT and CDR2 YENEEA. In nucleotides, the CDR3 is TGTGCCAGCAGCCCCCGGGGGGGCCAAGCCTACGAGCAGTACTTC. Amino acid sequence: CASSPRGGQAYEQYF.

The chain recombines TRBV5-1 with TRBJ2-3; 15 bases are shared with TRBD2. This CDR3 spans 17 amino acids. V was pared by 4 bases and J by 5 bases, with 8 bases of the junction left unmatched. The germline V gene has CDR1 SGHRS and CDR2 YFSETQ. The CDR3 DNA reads TGCGCCAGCAGCCCCGGACTAGCGGGGGGGCAGGGAGATACGCAGTATTTT. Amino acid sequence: CASSPGLAGGQGDTQYF.

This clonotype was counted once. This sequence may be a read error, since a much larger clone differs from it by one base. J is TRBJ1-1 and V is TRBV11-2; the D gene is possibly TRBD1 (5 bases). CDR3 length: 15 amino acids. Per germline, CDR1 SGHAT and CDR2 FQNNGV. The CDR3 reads CASSLKGQVNTVAFF. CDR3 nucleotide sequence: TGTGCCAGCAGCTTAAAGGGGCAAGTGAACACTGTAGCTTTCTTT.

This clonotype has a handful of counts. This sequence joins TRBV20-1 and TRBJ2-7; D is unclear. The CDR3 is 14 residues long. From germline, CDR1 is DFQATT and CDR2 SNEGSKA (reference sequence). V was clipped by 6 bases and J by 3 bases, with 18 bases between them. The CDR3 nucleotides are TGCAGTGCCACCCCACCGGTACAGAGCTACGAGCAGTACTTC. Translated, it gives CSATPPVQSYEQYF.

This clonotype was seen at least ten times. The CDR3 loop is CASSEDAGEIYNEQFF. CDR3 DNA: TGTGCCAGCAGTGAAGACGCGGGGGAAATCTACAATGAGCAGTTCTTC. The V call is TRBV2, the J call TRBJ2-1; 7 bases match TRBD2. V lost 1 base and J lost 3; bases outside the gene matches: 6. The CDR3 covers 16 residues. Germline V gene data show CDR1 as SNHLY and CDR2 as FYNNEI.

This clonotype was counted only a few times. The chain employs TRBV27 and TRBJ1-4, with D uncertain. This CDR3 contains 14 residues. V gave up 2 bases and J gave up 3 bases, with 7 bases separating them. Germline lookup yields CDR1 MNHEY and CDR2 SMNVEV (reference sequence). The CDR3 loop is CASSLRPSNEKLFF. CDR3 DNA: TGTGCCAGCAGTTTACGGCCCTCTAATGAAAAACTGTTTTTT.

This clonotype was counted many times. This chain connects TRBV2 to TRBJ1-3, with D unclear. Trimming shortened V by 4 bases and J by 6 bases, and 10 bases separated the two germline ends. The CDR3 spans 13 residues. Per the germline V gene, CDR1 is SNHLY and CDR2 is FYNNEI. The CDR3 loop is CASSVVRENTIYF. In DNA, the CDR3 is TGTGCCAGCAGTGTTGTTCGGGAAAACACCATATATTTT.

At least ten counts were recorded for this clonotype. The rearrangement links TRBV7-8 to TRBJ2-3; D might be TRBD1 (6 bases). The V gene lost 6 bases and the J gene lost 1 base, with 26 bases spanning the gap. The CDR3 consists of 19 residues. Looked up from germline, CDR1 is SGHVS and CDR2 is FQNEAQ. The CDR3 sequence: CASSNLLGARVQGTDTQYF. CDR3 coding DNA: TGTGCCAGCAGTAACCTCTTGGGGGCGAGGGTACAGGGCACAGATACGCAGTATTTT.

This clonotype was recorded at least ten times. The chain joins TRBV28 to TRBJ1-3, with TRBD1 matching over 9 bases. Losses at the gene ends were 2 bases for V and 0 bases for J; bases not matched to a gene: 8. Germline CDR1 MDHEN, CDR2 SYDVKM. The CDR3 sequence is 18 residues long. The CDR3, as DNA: TGTGCCAGCAGTTTACTCGGACAGGGGTATTCCTCTGGAAACACCATATATTTT. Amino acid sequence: CASSLLGQGYSSGNTIYF.

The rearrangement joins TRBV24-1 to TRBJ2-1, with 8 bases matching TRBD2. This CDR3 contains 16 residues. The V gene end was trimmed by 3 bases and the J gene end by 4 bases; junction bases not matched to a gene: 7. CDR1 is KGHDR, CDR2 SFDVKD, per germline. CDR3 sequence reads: CATSDPYSGGYNEQFF. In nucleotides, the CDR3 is TGTGCCACCAGTGATCCCTACAGCGGGGGTTACAATGAGCAGTTCTTC.

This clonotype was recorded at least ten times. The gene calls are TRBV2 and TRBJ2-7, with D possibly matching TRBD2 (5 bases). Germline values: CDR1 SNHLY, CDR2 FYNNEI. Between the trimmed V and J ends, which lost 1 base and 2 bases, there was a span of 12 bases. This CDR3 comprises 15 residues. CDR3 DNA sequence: TGTGCCAGCAGTGAAGGTAGCGACCGAGCCTACGAGCAGTACTTC. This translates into CASSEGSDRAYEQYF.

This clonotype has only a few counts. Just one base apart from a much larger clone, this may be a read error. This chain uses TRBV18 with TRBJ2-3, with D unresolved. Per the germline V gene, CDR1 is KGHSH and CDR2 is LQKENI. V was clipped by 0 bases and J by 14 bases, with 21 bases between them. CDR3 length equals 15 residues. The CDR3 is CASSPPLGPESYPYF. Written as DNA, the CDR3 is TGTGCCAGCTCACCACCGTTAGGGCCCGAGAGTTATCCGTATTTT.

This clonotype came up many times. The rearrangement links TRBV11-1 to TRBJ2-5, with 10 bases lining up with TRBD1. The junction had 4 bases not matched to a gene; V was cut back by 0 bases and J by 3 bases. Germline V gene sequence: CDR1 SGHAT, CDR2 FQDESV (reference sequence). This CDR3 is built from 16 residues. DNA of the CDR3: TGTGCCAGCAGCTTAGCGCAGGGACAGGGGAAAGAGACCCAGTACTTC. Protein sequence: CASSLAQGQGKETQYF.

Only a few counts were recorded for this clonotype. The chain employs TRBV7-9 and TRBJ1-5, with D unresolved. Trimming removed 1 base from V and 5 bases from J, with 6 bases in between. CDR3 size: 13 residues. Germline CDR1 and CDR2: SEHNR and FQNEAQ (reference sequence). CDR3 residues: CASSLGAYQPQHF. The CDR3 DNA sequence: TGTGCCAGCAGCTTAGGGGCTTATCAGCCCCAGCATTTT.

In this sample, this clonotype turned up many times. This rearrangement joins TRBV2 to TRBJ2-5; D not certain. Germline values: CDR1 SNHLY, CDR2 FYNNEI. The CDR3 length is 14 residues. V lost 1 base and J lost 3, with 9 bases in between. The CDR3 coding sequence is TGTGCCAGCAGTGAAGGACGGCCAAAAGAGACCCAGTACTTC. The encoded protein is CASSEGRPKETQYF.

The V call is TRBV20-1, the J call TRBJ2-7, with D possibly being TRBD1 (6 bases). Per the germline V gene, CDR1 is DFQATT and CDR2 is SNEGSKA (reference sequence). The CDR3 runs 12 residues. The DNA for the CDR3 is TGCGTTATCCCCAGGGGCCCCTACGAGCAGTACTTC. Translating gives CVIPRGPYEQYF.

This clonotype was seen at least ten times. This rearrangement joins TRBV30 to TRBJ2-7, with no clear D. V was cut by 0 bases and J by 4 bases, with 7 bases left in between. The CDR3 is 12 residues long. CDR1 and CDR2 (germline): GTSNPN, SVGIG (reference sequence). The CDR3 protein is CAWSVGRYEQYF. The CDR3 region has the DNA TGTGCCTGGAGTGTAGGCAGATACGAGCAGTACTTC. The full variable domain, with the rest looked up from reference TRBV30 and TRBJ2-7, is SQTIHQWPATLVQPVGSPLSLECTVEGTSNPNLYWYRQAAGRGLQLLFYSVGIGQISSEVPQNLSASRPQDRQFILSSKKLLLSDSGFYLCAWSVGRYEQYFGPGTRLTVT.

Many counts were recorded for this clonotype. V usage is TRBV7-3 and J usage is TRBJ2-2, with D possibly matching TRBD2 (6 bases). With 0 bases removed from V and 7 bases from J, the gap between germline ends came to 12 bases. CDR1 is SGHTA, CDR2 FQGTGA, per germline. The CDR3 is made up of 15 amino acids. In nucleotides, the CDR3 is TGTGCCAGCAGCTTAACGGGAGGAAAGATCGGGGAGCTGTTTTTT. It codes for CASSLTGGKIGELFF.

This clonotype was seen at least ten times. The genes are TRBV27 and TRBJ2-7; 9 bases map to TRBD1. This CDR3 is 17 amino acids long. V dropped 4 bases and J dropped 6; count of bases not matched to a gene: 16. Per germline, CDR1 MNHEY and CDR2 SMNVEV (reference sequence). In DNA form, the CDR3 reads TGTGCCAGCAGTTCAACCCTCACCGGGACAGGGACGGCCGAGCAGTACTTC. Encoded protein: CASSSTLTGTGTAEQYF.

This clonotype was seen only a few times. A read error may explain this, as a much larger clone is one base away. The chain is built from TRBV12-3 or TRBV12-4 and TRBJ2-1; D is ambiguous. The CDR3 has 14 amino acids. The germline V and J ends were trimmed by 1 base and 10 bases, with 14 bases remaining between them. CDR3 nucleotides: TGTGCCAGCAGTTTAGGTGCCGTCTCCTACGAGCAGTTCTTC. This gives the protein CASSLGAVSYEQFF.

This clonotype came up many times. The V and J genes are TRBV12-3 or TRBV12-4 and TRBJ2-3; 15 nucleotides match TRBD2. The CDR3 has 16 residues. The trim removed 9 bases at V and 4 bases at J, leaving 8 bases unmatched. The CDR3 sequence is CASNTGLAGGPDTQYF. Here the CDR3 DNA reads TGTGCCAGTAACACGGGACTAGCGGGGGGACCAGATACGCAGTATTTT.

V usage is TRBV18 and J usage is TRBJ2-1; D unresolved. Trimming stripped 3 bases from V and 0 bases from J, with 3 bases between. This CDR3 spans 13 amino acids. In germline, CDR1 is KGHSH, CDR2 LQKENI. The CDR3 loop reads CASSPISYNEQFF. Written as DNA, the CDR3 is TGTGCCAGCTCACCGATCTCCTACAATGAGCAGTTCTTC.

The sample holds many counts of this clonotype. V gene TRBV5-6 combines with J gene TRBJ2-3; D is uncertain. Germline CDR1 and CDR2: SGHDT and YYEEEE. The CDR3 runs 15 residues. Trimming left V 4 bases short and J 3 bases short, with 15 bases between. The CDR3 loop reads CASSPNTVVTDTQYF. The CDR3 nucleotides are TGTGCCAGCAGCCCGAACACGGTTGTGACAGATACGCAGTATTTT.